The 29 T cell receptor beta chains below come from one sample, sequenced in a study of cytomegalovirus exposure and HLA in healthy donors. 60 Vbeta and 13 Jbeta primers were used in PCR. Repertoires were generated with immunoSEQ multiplex PCR, while TCRdb's copy carries only in-frame clones and drops some. The table has more than 110,000 clones, about three quarters seen once. The specimen was PBMCs. The receptors derive from a male donor in good health and CMV-seropositive.

The chain employs TRBV5-1 and TRBJ1-3; possible D gene TRBD1, 6 bases. The V gene's germline CDR1 is SGHRS and CDR2 YFSETQ. This CDR3 comprises 13 residues. Trimming cost V 2 bases and J 8 bases, with 11 bases left between them. The CDR3 coding sequence is TGCGCCAGCAGCTTAGCAGGGGCGGACACCATATATTTT. Amino acid sequence: CASSLAGADTIYF.

This clone was picked up one time. The V call is TRBV4-1, the J call TRBJ2-3; 7 bases fit TRBD2. The CDR3 loop spans 16 amino acids. The V gene's germline CDR1 is MGHRA and CDR2 YSYEKL. J gave up 0 bases and V 3 bases, and 6 bases lay outside the gene matches. The CDR3, as DNA: TGCGCCAGCAGCCATCCCCTAGCGGATAGCACAGATACGCAGTATTTT. Translation: CASSHPLADSTDTQYF.

The chain recombines TRBV27 with TRBJ1-5; 11 bases are shared with TRBD1. V gave up 6 bases and J gave up 6 bases; unmatched junction bases: 7. In germline, CDR1 is MNHEY, CDR2 SMNVEV (reference sequence). This CDR3 region has 15 residues. CDR3: CASSSGQGAVQPQHF. For the CDR3, the DNA is TGTGCCAGCAGCTCCGGACAGGGGGCCGTTCAGCCCCAGCATTTT.

The chain is built from TRBV28 and TRBJ1-5, with D perhaps matching TRBD1 (5 bases). The germline gives CDR1 MDHEN, CDR2 SYDVKM. CDR3 length equals 17 residues. V lost 4 bases and J lost 9, with 25 bases in between. The CDR3 here is CASSSAYAQGPTPPQHF. In DNA form, the CDR3 reads TGTGCCAGCAGTTCCGCTTACGCCCAGGGTCCTACCCCGCCCCAGCATTTT.

The V and J genes are TRBV7-9 and TRBJ2-6, with 7 bases that match TRBD2. CDR3 length: 18 residues. The trim removed 5 bases at V and 3 bases at J, leaving 13 bases unmatched. CDR1 SEHNR and CDR2 FQNEAQ come from the germline V gene (reference sequence). The CDR3 DNA reads TGTGCCAGCAGCCCCACTAGCGAGAGGCGGGATGGGGCCAACGTCCTGACTTTC. This sequence encodes CASSPTSERRDGANVLTF.

This chain links TRBV6-9 with TRBJ1-4; 11 positions match TRBD1. With 7 bases clipped from V and 4 bases from J, the junction kept 8 bases outside the gene matches. The CDR3 spans 16 residues. Per the germline V gene, CDR1 is MNHGY and CDR2 is SVAAGI. The CDR3 loop is CASKRDRGDRNEKLFF. The CDR3 bases are TGTGCCAGCAAGAGGGACAGGGGGGACCGTAATGAAAAACTGTTTTTT.

The chain employs TRBV29-1 and TRBJ2-5, with 14 bases fitting TRBD2. Per germline, CDR1 SQVTM and CDR2 ANQGSEA. This CDR3 region has 16 residues. The ends lost 5 bases at V and 4 bases at J; junction bases unmatched: 9. Here the CDR3 DNA reads TGCAGCGTTCGGGGACTAGCGGGAGTAGGAGGAGAGACCCAGTACTTC. Translating gives CSVRGLAGVGGETQYF. Looking up the rest from reference TRBV29-1 and TRBJ2-5 gives the full variable domain: SAVISQKPSRDICQRGTSLTIQCQVDSQVTMMFWYRQQPGQSLTLIATANQGSEATYESGFVIDKFPISRPNLTFSTLTVSNMSPEDSSIYLCSVRGLAGVGGETQYFGPGTRLLVL.

The chain is built from TRBV19 and TRBJ2-3; 7 positions agree with TRBD2. Germline trimming cut 1 base from V and 4 bases from J; bases unmatched to any gene: 2. From germline, CDR1 is LNHDA and CDR2 SQIVND (reference sequence). The CDR3 contains 14 residues. The CDR3 region has the DNA TGTGCCAGTAGTATAGGCGGGAGTGCAGATACGCAGTATTTT. Translated: CASSIGGSADTQYF.

This clone was counted a few times. For the CDR3, the DNA is TGTGCCAGCACGTACAGACTAGTAAGTTCAGATACGCAGTATTTT. This encodes CASTYRLVSSDTQYF. This chain links TRBV2 with TRBJ2-3, with a tentative D call TRBD2 (6 bases). The CDR3 covers 15 residues. V was cut by 7 bases and J by 4 bases, with 18 bases left in between. Germline assignment: CDR1 SNHLY and CDR2 FYNNEI.

This chain connects TRBV18 to TRBJ1-3, with 9 bases that match TRBD1. CDR3 size: 16 residues. Germline V gene sequence: CDR1 KGHSH, CDR2 LQKENI. V trimming: 2 bases; J trimming: 6 bases; junction bases outside the gene matches: 8. DNA of the CDR3: TGTGCCAGCTCACCAAGTTCGGGACAGGGAGAAAACACCATATATTTT. Amino acid sequence: CASSPSSGQGENTIYF.

This clone was seen only a few times. The V and J genes are TRBV28 and TRBJ2-2; 7 nucleotides line up with TRBD2. Germline CDR1 and CDR2: MDHEN and SYDVKM. V gave up 8 bases and J gave up 5 bases; unmatched junction bases: 17. The CDR3 covers 17 residues. The CDR3 is CASRPYVGGRGTGELFF. The CDR3 DNA reads TGTGCCAGCCGCCCTTACGTAGGCGGGAGAGGGACCGGGGAGCTGTTTTTT. Supplemented by reference TRBV28 and TRBJ2-2, the full variable domain reads DVKVTQSSRYLVKRTGEKVFLECVQDMDHENMFWYRQDPGLGLRLIYFSYDVKMKEKGDIPEGYSVSREKKERFSLILESASTNQTSMYLCASRPYVGGRGTGELFFGEGSRLTVL.

V usage is TRBV7-2 and J usage is TRBJ2-7, with 11 bases lining up with TRBD2. Germline V CDR1 and CDR2: SGHTA, FQGNSA. There are 15 residues in the CDR3. The V gene end was trimmed by 7 bases and the J gene end by 5 bases; junction bases not matched to a gene: 10. CDR3: CASTSGLAGGNEQYF. The CDR3 nucleotides read TGTGCCAGCACCTCGGGGTTAGCGGGAGGGAACGAGCAGTACTTC.

The chain carries TRBV9 and TRBJ2-7, with 8 bases identical to TRBD1. CDR3 length equals 14 residues. V was pared by 5 bases and J by 4 bases, with 8 bases of the junction left unmatched. In germline, CDR1 is SGDLS, CDR2 YYNGEE. The CDR3 nucleotides read TGTGCCAGCAGTGAAGGACAGGGAACGTACGAGCAGTACTTC. Translating gives CASSEGQGTYEQYF.

The chain joins TRBV7-9 to TRBJ2-3, with 8 bases matching TRBD2. The CDR3 spans 14 residues. V was clipped by 2 bases and J by 3 bases; unmatched bases: 1. Germline V lookup: CDR1 SEHNR, CDR2 FQNEAQ (reference sequence). The CDR3 DNA sequence: TGTGCCAGCAGCTTACGACTAGCGACAGATACGCAGTATTTT. Protein: CASSLRLATDTQYF.

The chain couples TRBV6-5 to TRBJ1-6; 8 nucleotides agree with TRBD1. With V trimmed by 2 bases and J by 7 bases, 7 bases remained unmatched. Germline-derived CDR1 and CDR2 are MNHEY and SVGAGI. The CDR3 contains 16 residues. CDR3 sequence reads: CASSYSDRGFNSPLHF. The DNA of the CDR3 is TGTGCCAGCAGTTACAGCGACAGGGGATTCAATTCACCCCTCCACTTT.

This clone was seen just once. V and J are TRBV30 and TRBJ2-7; D is perhaps TRBD2 (5 bases). The germline CDR1 and CDR2 sequences are GTSNPN and SVGIG (reference sequence). Trimming removed 3 bases from V and 1 base from J, with 10 bases in between. This CDR3 region has 13 residues. CDR3 bases: TGTGCCTGGAGGGGAGCGGAATCCTACGAGCAGTACTTC. Translated: CAWRGAESYEQYF.

This chain joins TRBV25-1 and TRBJ1-2, with 7 bases identical to TRBD1. CDR3 length equals 13 residues. From germline, CDR1 is MGHDK and CDR2 SYGVNS. With 6 bases clipped from V and 13 bases from J, the junction kept 14 bases outside the gene matches. This CDR3 reads CASRSVEGAAITF. CDR3 DNA sequence: TGTGCCAGCAGGTCGGTTGAGGGGGCCGCTATCACCTTC.

This clone appeared a single time. The rearrangement joins TRBV25-1 to TRBJ1-4; 10 bases match TRBD1. V lost 5 bases to trimming and J lost 7 bases; unmatched junction nucleotides: 7. CDR1 is MGHDK and CDR2 is SYGVNS in the germline V gene. The CDR3 is 15 amino acids. The CDR3 is CASSRGQGTSEKLFF. DNA for the CDR3: TGTGCCAGCAGTAGGGGACAGGGGACCTCTGAAAAACTGTTTTTT. The full variable domain, its missing parts supplied by reference TRBV25-1 and TRBJ1-4, is EADIYQTPRYLVIGTGKKITLECSQTMGHDKMYWYQQDPGMELHLIHYSYGVNSTEKGDLSSESTVSRIRTEHFPLTLESARPSHTSQYLCASSRGQGTSEKLFFGSGTQLSVL.

The V gene is TRBV7-8, the J gene TRBJ1-2; TRBD1 is a possible D gene (6 bases). The CDR3 extends over 16 amino acids. CDR1 and CDR2 from the germline V gene are SGHVS and FQNEAQ. Trimming shortened V by 1 base and J by 1 base, and 13 bases separated the two germline ends. The CDR3 DNA reads TGTGCCAGCAGCTTAGGCCTTGGACAGATTAACTATGGCTACACCTTC. The encoded protein is CASSLGLGQINYGYTF. Looking up the rest from reference TRBV7-8 and TRBJ1-2 gives the full variable domain: GAGVSQSPRYKVAKRGQDVALRCDPISGHVSLFWYQQALGQGPEFLTYFQNEAQLDKSGLPSDRFFAERPEGSVSTLKIQRTQQEDSAVYLCASSLGLGQINYGYTFGSGTRLTVV.

V is TRBV6-6 and J is TRBJ2-7; D is perhaps TRBD2 (5 bases). V was shortened by 5 bases and J by 2 bases, with 7 bases between the two germline ends. Germline CDR1 reads MNHNY; CDR2 reads SVGAGI (reference sequence). This CDR3 comprises 12 residues. CDR3 protein: CASSERTYEQYF. CDR3 nucleotides: TGTGCCAGCAGTGAGCGGACCTACGAGCAGTACTTC.

This clone was found a few times. The chain has TRBV30 and TRBJ1-1; 9 nucleotides align to TRBD1. This CDR3 has 14 amino acids. Germline CDR1 and CDR2: GTSNPN and SVGIG (reference sequence). The ends lost 4 bases at V and 1 base at J; junction bases unmatched: 4. The CDR3 region has the DNA TGTGCCTGGAAACCACAGGGGGCGAACACTGAAGCTTTCTTT. Translated: CAWKPQGANTEAFF.

The chain has TRBV6-5 and TRBJ1-2; D is uncertain. The germline V gene encodes CDR1 MNHEY and CDR2 SVGAGI. V lost 5 bases and J 3 bases, leaving 13 bases between the germline ends. The CDR3 spans 14 residues. The CDR3 region is CASSEGYVDYGYTF. CDR3 in DNA: TGTGCCAGCAGTGAGGGTTATGTTGACTATGGCTACACCTTC.

The gene calls are TRBV7-6 and TRBJ2-1; a possible D gene is TRBD2 (5 bases). Germline V CDR1 and CDR2: SGHVS, FNYEAQ. The CDR3 length is 16 residues. The germline V and J ends were trimmed by 1 base and 8 bases, with 18 bases remaining between them. The CDR3: CASSLVPGTSIYEQFF. The CDR3 bases are TGTGCCAGCAGCTTAGTACCGGGAACTAGTATCTATGAGCAGTTCTTC.

The V call is TRBV10-1, the J call TRBJ2-1; TRBD2 matches at 13 bases. The germline V gene encodes CDR1 WNHNN and CDR2 SYGVQD (reference sequence). Trimming at V came to 4 bases and at J to 5 bases, leaving 2 bases not matched to a gene. This CDR3 has 15 residues. CDR3 in amino acids: CASSATSGGNNEQFF. CDR3 coding DNA: TGCGCCAGCAGTGCGACTAGCGGGGGGAACAATGAGCAGTTCTTC.

The chain carries TRBV29-1 and TRBJ2-7; D may be TRBD1 (8 bases). V shed 0 bases and J shed 1 base, with 16 bases lying between them. Germline loops: CDR1 SQVTM, CDR2 ANQGSEA. This CDR3 has 16 amino acids. The CDR3 nucleotides are TGCAGCGTTGAAGACCGACAGGGGAGGGGATCCTACGAGCAGTACTTC. Protein sequence: CSVEDRQGRGSYEQYF.

This clone was seen once. The chain has TRBV4-2 and TRBJ2-7; 7 bases map to TRBD1. Germline-derived CDR1 and CDR2 are LGHNA and YNFKEQ. The CDR3 length is 15 residues. J lost 7 bases, V lost 0 bases, and 9 bases had no gene match. CDR3 region: CASSQEGTDGREQYF. The CDR3 nucleotides read TGTGCCAGCAGCCAAGAAGGGACAGACGGTCGGGAGCAGTACTTC.

The V and J genes are TRBV9 and TRBJ2-5, with 8 bases lining up with TRBD2. The trim removed 4 bases at V and 1 base at J, leaving 6 bases unmatched. This CDR3 is 15 amino acids long. Germline CDR1 SGDLS, CDR2 YYNGEE. For the CDR3, the DNA is TGTGCCAGCAGCCAAATAGCGGGGACCCAAGAGACCCAGTACTTC. Protein sequence: CASSQIAGTQETQYF.

On this clone: One junction end disagrees with the germline gene, perhaps due to a read error. The chain joins TRBV7-9 to TRBJ2-1; maybe TRBD2 (6 bases). Germline V gives CDR1 SEHNR, CDR2 FQNEAQ (reference sequence). The CDR3 runs to 13 residues. The CDR3 DNA follows: TGTGCCAGCAGCATATCCATAGGGGACTCCACTATCTTC. This sequence encodes CASSISIGDSTIF. The full variable domain, rest sourced from reference TRBV7-9 and TRBJ2-1, is DTGVSQNPRHKITKRGQNVTFRCDPISEHNRLYWYRQTLGQGPEFLTYFQNEAQLEKSRLLSDRFSAERPKGSFSTLEIQRTEQGDSAMYLCASSISIGDSTIFGPGTRLTVL.

The chain recombines TRBV7-9 with TRBJ2-5, with TRBD2 matching over 11 bases. Per the germline V gene, CDR1 is SEHNR and CDR2 is FQNEAQ (reference sequence). The CDR3 has 17 amino acids. Trimming removed 5 bases from V and 2 bases from J; junction bases left unmatched: 10. CDR3 region: CASSLLTGTSGQETQYF. The CDR3 coding sequence is TGTGCCAGCAGCCTATTAACCGGGACTAGCGGACAAGAGACCCAGTACTTC. The full variable domain, rest sourced from reference TRBV7-9 and TRBJ2-5, is DTGVSQNPRHKITKRGQNVTFRCDPISEHNRLYWYRQTLGQGPEFLTYFQNEAQLEKSRLLSDRFSAERPKGSFSTLEIQRTEQGDSAMYLCASSLLTGTSGQETQYFGPGTRLLVL.